Below are 2 T cell receptor beta chains sequenced from a single sample in a study of blood T cell repertoires in COVID-19. TCRdb's table, derived via immunoSEQ multiplex PCR, lists solely in-frame clones and lacks some. This table holds tens of thousands of clones, less than 85% found once. Sequencing used peripheral blood. All receptors come from a woman of 80 years or more with acute or convalescent COVID-19.

The chain is built from TRBV5-1 and TRBJ2-7; the match to TRBD2 covers 10 bases. The V segment lost 3 bases and the J segment 5 bases; nucleotides outside the gene matches: 8. Germline values: CDR1 SGHRS, CDR2 YFSETQ. The CDR3 contains 15 residues. CDR3 region: CASSSSASGRNEQYF. The CDR3 coding sequence is TGCGCCAGCAGCTCCTCGGCTAGCGGGAGAAACGAGCAGTACTTC.

The chain carries TRBV5-1 and TRBJ1-1, with TRBD1 matching over 7 bases. This CDR3 contains 14 residues. Per germline, CDR1 SGHRS and CDR2 YFSETQ. The junction had 10 bases not matched to a gene; V was cut back by 8 bases and J by 3 bases. The CDR3 DNA reads TGCGCCAGTCGATTCTCACAGGGGTACACTGAAGCTTTCTTT. It codes for CASRFSQGYTEAFF.